The 3 T cell receptor beta chains listed next were all sequenced from one sample in a study of T cell changes during pregnancy in multiple sclerosis. This table comes from immunoSEQ multiplex PCR, and its TCRdb copy is limited to in-frame clones, with some not included. This table holds some 47,000 clones, 80% to 90% found once. The material was peripheral blood, obtained in the first trimester of pregnancy. These receptors came from a female donor with multiple sclerosis, enrolled in a pregnancy study.

This clone appeared a few times. The V and J genes are TRBV7-2 and TRBJ2-7; D may be TRBD2 (5 bases). V lost 8 bases and J 0 bases, leaving 17 bases between the germline ends. Germline lookup yields CDR1 SGHTA and CDR2 FQGNSA. The CDR3 covers 15 residues. CDR3 loop: CASGNRLGSSYEQYF. In DNA form, the CDR3 reads TGTGCCAGCGGTAACCGACTGGGGAGCTCCTACGAGCAGTACTTC.

J is TRBJ1-4 and V is TRBV7-9; 9 positions match TRBD1. V trimming: 5 bases; J trimming: 4 bases; junction bases outside the gene matches: 5. The germline V gene encodes CDR1 SEHNR and CDR2 FQNEAQ (reference sequence). This CDR3 is 15 amino acids long. CDR3 region: CASSAGQGRNEKLFF. The CDR3 DNA follows: TGTGCCAGCAGCGCGGGACAGGGTCGTAATGAAAAACTGTTTTTT.

The gene calls are TRBV11-2 and TRBJ2-3, with 7 bases lining up with TRBD1. The CDR3 loop spans 14 amino acids. Germline CDR1 and CDR2: SGHAT and FQNNGV. The junction had 3 bases not matched to a gene; V was cut back by 5 bases and J by 1 base. This CDR3 reads CASSNRGGTDTQYF. The CDR3 DNA reads as TGTGCCAGCAGCAACAGGGGAGGCACAGATACGCAGTATTTT. The full variable domain, in which reference TRBV11-2 and TRBJ2-3 provide the parts outside the CDR3, is EAGVAQSPRYKIIEKRQSVAFWCNPISGHATLYWYQQILGQGPKLLIQFQNNGVVDDSQLPKDRFSAERLKGVDSTLKIQPAKLEDSAVYLCASSNRGGTDTQYFGPGTRLTVL.